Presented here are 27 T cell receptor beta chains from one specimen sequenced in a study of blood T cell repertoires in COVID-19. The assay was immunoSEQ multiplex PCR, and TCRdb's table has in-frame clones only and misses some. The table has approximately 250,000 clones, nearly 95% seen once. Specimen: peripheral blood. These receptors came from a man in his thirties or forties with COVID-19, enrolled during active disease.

This CDR3 reads CASSSDRPNTEAFF. The CDR3 bases are TGCGCCAGCAGCTCGGACAGACCGAACACTGAAGCTTTCTTT. V is TRBV5-1 and J is TRBJ1-1, with a tentative D call TRBD1 (6 bases). V lost 3 bases to trimming and J lost 1 base, with 10 bases between them. CDR1 is SGHRS and CDR2 is YFSETQ in the germline V gene. This CDR3 region has 14 residues. The full variable domain, completed using reference TRBV5-1 and TRBJ1-1, is KAGVTQTPRYLIKTRGQQVTLSCSPISGHRSVSWYQQTPGQGLQFLFEYFSETQRNKGNFPGRFSGRQFSNSRSEMNVSTLELGDSALYLCASSSDRPNTEAFFGQGTRLTVV.

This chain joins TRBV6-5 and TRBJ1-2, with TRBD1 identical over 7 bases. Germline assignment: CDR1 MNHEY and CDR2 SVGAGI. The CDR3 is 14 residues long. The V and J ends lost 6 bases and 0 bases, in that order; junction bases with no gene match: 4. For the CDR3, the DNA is TGTGCCAGCAGCTCAGGGGGGACTAACTATGGCTACACCTTC. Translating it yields CASSSGGTNYGYTF.

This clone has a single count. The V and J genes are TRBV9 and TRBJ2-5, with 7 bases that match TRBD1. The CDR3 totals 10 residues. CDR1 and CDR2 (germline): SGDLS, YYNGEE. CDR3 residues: CEGAGETQYF. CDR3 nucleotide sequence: TGTGAGGGGGCCGGAGAGACCCAGTACTTC. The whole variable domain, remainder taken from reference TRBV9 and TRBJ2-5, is DSGVTQTPKHLITATGQRVTLRCSPRSGDLSVYWYQQSLDQGLQFLIQYYNGEERAKGNILERFSAQQFPDLHSELNLSSLELGDSALYFCEGAGETQYFGPGTRLLVL.

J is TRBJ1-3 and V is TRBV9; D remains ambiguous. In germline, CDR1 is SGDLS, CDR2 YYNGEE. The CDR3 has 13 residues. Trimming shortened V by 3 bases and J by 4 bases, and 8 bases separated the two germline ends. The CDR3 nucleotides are TGTGCCAGCAGCGCAACTTGGGGAAACACCATATATTTT. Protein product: CASSATWGNTIYF.

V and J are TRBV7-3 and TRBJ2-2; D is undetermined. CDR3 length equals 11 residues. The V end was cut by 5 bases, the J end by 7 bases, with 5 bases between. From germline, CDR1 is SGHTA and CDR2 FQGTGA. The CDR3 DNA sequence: TGTGCCAGCAGCCTTAGCGGGGAGCTGTTTTTT. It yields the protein CASSLSGELFF. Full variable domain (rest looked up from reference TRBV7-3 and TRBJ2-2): GAGVSQTPSNKVTEKGKYVELRCDPISGHTALYWYRQSLGQGPEFLIYFQGTGAADDSGLPNDRFFAVRPEGSVSTLKIQRTERGDSAVYLCASSLSGELFFGEGSRLTVL.

The CDR3, as DNA: TGCAGCGTTAAGTCAGGGTTGGGTGAAAAACTGTTTTTT. Residues: CSVKSGLGEKLFF. The genes are TRBV29-1 and TRBJ1-4, with D possibly matching TRBD1 (5 bases). The germline gives CDR1 SQVTM, CDR2 ANQGSEA. Trimming shortened V by 5 bases and J by 7 bases, and 14 bases separated the two germline ends. The CDR3 is 13 amino acids.

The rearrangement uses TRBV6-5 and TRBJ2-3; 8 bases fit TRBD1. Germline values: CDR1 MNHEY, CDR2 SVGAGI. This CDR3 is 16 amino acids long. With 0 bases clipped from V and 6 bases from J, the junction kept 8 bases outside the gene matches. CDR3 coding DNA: TGTGCCAGCAGTTACTCCAGGGGGCTGTCTTTGGATACGCAGTATTTT. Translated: CASSYSRGLSLDTQYF.

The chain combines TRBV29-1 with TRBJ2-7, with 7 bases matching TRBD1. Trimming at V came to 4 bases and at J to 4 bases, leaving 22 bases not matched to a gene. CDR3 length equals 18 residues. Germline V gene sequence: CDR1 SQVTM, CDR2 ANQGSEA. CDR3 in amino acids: CSVAVGRDSLIPTYEQYF. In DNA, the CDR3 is TGCAGCGTTGCTGTGGGCCGGGACAGCTTGATCCCAACTTACGAGCAGTACTTC.

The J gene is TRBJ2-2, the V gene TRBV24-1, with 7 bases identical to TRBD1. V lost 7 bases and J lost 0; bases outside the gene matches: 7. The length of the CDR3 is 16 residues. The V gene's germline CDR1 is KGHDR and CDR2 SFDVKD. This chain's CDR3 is CATSKPGQANTGELFF. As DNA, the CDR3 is TGTGCCACCAGCAAACCCGGACAGGCGAACACCGGGGAGCTGTTTTTT.

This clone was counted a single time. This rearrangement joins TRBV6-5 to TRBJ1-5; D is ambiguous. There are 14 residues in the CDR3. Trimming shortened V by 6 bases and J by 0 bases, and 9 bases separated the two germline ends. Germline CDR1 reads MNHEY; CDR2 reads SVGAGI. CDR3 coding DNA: TGTGCCAGCAGCCGTGCGAGTAGCAATCAGCCCCAGCATTTT. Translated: CASSRASSNQPQHF.

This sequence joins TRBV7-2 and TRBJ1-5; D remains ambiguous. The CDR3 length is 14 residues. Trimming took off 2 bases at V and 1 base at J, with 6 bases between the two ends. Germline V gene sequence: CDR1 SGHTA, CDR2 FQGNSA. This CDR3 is CASSLTASNQPQHF. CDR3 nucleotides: TGTGCCAGCAGCTTAACTGCGAGCAATCAGCCCCAGCATTTT.

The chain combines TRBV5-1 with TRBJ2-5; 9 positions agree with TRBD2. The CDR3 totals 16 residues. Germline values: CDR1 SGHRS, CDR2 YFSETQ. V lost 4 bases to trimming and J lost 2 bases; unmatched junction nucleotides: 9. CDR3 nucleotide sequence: TGCGCCAGCAGCCCCCTGAGTAGCGGGGGACAAGAGACCCAGTACTTC. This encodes CASSPLSSGGQETQYF. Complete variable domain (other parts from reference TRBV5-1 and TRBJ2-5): KAGVTQTPRYLIKTRGQQVTLSCSPISGHRSVSWYQQTPGQGLQFLFEYFSETQRNKGNFPGRFSGRQFSNSRSEMNVSTLELGDSALYLCASSPLSSGGQETQYFGPGTRLLVL.

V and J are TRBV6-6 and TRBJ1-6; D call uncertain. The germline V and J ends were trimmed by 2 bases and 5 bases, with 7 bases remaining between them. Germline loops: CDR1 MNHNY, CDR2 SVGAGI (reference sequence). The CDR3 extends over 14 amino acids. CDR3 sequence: CASSYVENNSPLHF. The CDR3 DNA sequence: TGTGCCAGCAGTTACGTTGAGAATAATTCACCCCTCCACTTT.

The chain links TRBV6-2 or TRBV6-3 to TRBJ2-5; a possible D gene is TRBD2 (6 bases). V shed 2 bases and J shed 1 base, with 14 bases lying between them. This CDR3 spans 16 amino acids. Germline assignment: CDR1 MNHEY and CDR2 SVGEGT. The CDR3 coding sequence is TGTGCCAGCAGTTACCCAGTGGGGAGGATCCAAGAGACCCAGTACTTC. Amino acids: CASSYPVGRIQETQYF.

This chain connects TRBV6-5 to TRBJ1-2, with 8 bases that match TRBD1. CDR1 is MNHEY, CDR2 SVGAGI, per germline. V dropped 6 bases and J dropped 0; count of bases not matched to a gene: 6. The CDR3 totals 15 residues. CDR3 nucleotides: TGTGCCAGCAGAAGGACAGGGCCACCTAACTATGGCTACACCTTC. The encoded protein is CASRRTGPPNYGYTF.

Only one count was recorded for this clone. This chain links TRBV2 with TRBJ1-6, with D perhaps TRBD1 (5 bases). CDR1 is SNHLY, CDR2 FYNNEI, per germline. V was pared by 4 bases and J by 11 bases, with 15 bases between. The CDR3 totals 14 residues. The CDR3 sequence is CASSGTTFKPPLHF. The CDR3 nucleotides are TGTGCCAGCAGTGGGACAACTTTTAAACCACCCCTCCACTTT.

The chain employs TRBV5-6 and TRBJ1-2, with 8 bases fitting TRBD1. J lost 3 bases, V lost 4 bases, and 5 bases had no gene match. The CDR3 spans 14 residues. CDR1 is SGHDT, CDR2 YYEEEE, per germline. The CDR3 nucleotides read TGTGCCAGCAGCCCTAAACAGGGGGACTATGGCTACACCTTC. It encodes CASSPKQGDYGYTF.

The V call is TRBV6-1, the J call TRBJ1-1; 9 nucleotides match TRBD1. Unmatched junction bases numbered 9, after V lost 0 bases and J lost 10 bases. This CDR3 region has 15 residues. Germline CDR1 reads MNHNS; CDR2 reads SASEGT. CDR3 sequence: CASSEATGTGKRAFF. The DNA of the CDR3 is TGTGCCAGCAGTGAAGCGACCGGGACAGGGAAACGAGCTTTCTTT.

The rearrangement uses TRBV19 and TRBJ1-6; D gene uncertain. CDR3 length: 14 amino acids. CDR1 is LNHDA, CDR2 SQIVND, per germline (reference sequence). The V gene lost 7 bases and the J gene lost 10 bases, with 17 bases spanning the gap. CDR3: CASTTLGARSPLHF. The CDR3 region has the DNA TGTGCCAGTACCACCCTCGGTGCTCGCTCACCCCTCCACTTT.

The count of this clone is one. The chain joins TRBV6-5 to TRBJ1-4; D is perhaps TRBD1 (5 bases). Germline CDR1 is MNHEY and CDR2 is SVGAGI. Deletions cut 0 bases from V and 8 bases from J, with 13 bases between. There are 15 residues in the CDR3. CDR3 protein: CASSYSGTQAEKLFF. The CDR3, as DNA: TGTGCCAGCAGTTACTCAGGGACTCAGGCGGAAAAACTGTTTTTT.

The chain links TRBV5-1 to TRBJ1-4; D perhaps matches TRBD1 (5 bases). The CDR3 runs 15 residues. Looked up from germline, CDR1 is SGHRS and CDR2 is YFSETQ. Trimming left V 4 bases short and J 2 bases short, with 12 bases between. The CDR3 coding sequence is TGCGCCAGCAGCAAACCAGACAGTACTAATGAAAAACTGTTTTTT. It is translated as CASSKPDSTNEKLFF.

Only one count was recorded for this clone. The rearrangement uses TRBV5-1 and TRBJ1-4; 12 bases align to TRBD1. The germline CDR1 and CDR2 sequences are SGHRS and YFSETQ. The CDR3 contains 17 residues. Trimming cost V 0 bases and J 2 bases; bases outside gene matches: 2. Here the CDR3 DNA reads TGCGCCAGCAGCTTGGGGGACAGGGGGCTGACTAATGAAAAACTGTTTTTT. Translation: CASSLGDRGLTNEKLFF.

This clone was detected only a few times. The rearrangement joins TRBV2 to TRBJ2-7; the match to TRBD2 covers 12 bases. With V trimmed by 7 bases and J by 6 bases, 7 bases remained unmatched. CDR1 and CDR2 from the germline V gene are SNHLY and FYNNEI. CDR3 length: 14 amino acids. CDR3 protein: CASNLAGGPGEQYF. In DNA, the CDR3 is TGTGCCAGCAACCTAGCGGGGGGGCCTGGCGAGCAGTACTTC.

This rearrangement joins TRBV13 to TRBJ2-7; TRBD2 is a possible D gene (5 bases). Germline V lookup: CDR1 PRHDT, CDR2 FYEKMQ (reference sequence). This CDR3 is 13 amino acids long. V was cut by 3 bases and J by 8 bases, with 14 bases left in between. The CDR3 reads CASSFRELTQQYF. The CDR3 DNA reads TGTGCCAGCAGCTTTAGGGAGCTCACCCAGCAGTACTTC.

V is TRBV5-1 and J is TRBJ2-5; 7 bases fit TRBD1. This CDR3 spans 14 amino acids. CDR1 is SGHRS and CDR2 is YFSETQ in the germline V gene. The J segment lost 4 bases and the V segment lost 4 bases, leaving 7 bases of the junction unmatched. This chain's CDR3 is CASSTRQGPETQYF. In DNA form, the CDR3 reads TGCGCCAGCAGCACGCGACAGGGCCCAGAGACCCAGTACTTC.

The CDR3 loop is CASSATMDMMNTEAFF. CDR3 nucleotide sequence: TGTGCCAGCAGCGCCACCATGGACATGATGAACACTGAAGCTTTCTTT. V usage is TRBV9 and J usage is TRBJ1-1, with D tentatively TRBD1 (5 bases). V lost 3 bases to trimming and J lost 0 bases, with 15 bases between them. Germline V gene lookup returns CDR1 SGDLS and CDR2 YYNGEE. CDR3 length: 16 residues.

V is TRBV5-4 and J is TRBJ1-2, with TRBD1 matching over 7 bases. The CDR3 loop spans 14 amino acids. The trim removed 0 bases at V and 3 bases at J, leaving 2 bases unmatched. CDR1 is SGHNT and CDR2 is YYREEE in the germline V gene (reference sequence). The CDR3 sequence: CASSLVGGDYGYTF. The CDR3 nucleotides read TGTGCCAGCAGCTTGGTAGGGGGCGACTATGGCTACACCTTC.